What follows are 5 T cell receptor beta chains derived from one specimen sequenced in a study of blood T cell repertoires in COVID-19. Produced via immunoSEQ multiplex PCR; TCRdb's table is partial and in-frame only. The repertoire holds around 72,000 clones, with 80% to 90% as singletons. Sequencing was performed on peripheral blood. The receptors derive from a man between 45 and 60 years old with active COVID-19.

This clone was observed a single time. The chain employs TRBV7-2 and TRBJ1-3; D ambiguous. V dropped 5 bases and J dropped 0 bases, with 8 bases sitting between them. Germline-derived CDR1 and CDR2 are SGHTA and FQGNSA. The CDR3 is made up of 14 amino acids. As DNA, the CDR3 is TGTGCCAGCAGCCGCTTTAGCTCTGGAAACACCATATATTTT. Its protein product is CASSRFSSGNTIYF.

This chain links TRBV30 with TRBJ1-1; maybe TRBD1 (6 bases). This CDR3 comprises 15 residues. V was cut by 0 bases and J by 2 bases, with 13 bases left in between. Germline loops: CDR1 GTSNPN, CDR2 SVGIG (reference sequence). CDR3 in amino acids: CAWSVSGHPNTEAFF. The CDR3 nucleotides are TGTGCCTGGAGTGTATCGGGACACCCAAACACTGAAGCTTTCTTT.

This clone is a singleton in its sample. The rearrangement uses TRBV3-1 (or the pseudogene TRBV3-2) and TRBJ2-7; 14 nucleotides line up with TRBD2. The germline V gene encodes CDR1 LGHDT and CDR2 YNNKEL (reference sequence). The V segment lost 3 bases and the J segment 0 bases; nucleotides outside the gene matches: 4. The CDR3 totals 17 residues. The CDR3 spells CASSQTSGRAFSYEQYF. The CDR3 DNA sequence: TGTGCCAGCAGCCAGACTAGCGGGAGGGCCTTCTCCTACGAGCAGTACTTC.

The genes are TRBV3-1 (or the pseudogene TRBV3-2) and TRBJ1-6; 9 bases align to TRBD1. This CDR3 has 16 residues. V was clipped by 2 bases and J by 11 bases; unmatched bases: 10. CDR1 is LGHDT and CDR2 is YNNKEL in the germline V gene (reference sequence). As DNA, the CDR3 is TGTGCCAGCAGCCAAACCCCCGGACAGGGGTGGACACCCCTCCACTTT. Its protein is CASSQTPGQGWTPLHF.

This chain links TRBV7-2 with TRBJ2-1; unclear D gene. The CDR3 has 15 amino acids. Trimming shortened V by 2 bases and J by 6 bases, and 14 bases separated the two germline ends. CDR1 and CDR2 from the germline V gene are SGHTA and FQGNSA. The CDR3 spells CASSLPPTRPNEQFF. The CDR3 nucleotides are TGTGCCAGCAGCTTACCTCCGACTCGCCCCAATGAGCAGTTCTTC.